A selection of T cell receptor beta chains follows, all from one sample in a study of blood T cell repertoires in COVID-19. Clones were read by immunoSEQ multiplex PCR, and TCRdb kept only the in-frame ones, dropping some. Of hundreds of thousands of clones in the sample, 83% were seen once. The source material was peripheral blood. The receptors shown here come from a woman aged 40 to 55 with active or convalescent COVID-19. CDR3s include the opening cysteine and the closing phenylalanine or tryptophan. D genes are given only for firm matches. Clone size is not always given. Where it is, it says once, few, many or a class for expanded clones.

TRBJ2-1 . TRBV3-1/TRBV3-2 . TGTGCCAGCGTTCAGGGAGGTATTCGCAATGAGCAGTTCTTC CASVQGGIRNEQFF
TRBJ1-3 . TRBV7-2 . TGTGCCAGCAGCTCCAGACAGGGAAACACCATATATTTT CASSSRQGNTIYF
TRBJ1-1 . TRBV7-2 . TGTGCCAGCAGTTTTACAGGTTTTTTGAACACTGAAGCTTTCTTT CASSFTGFLNTEAFF
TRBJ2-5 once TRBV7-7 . TGTGCTAGCAGCCCAGGCGGGGCGCAAGAGACCCAGTACTTC CASSPGGAQETQYF
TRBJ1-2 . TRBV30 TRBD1 TGTGCCTGGACCAAGGGAGCAGGGGGCCTCACTAACTATGGCTACACCTTC CAWTKGAGGLTNYGYTF
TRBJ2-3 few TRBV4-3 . TGCGCCAGCAGCCAAGATCCCCCTCCTGCGACGGGGGTTCGCGCAGATACGCAGTATTTT CASSQDPPPATGVRADTQYF
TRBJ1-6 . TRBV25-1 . TGTGCCAGCAAGGGGTCCTATAATTCACCCCTCCACTTT CASKGSYNSPLHF
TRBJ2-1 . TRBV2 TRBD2 TGTGCCAGCGACCTAGCGGGAGGTGTGGGTGAGCAGTTCTTC CASDLAGGVGEQFF
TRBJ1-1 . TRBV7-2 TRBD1 TGTGCCAGCAGCTTATCTCGACAGGGTAGGGCTGAAGCTTTCTTT CASSLSRQGRAEAFF
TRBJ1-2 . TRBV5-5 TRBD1 TGTGCCAGCAGCCCTTGGACAGGGAGCTATGGCTACACCTTC CASSPWTGSYGYTF
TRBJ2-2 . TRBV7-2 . TGTGCCAGCAGCCCCGCGAGGGAGCGGGCGGGGGAGCTGTTTTTT CASSPARERAGELFF
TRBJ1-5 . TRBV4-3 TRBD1 TGCGCCAGCAGCCAAGATGGGACAGGGAGGGACCAGCCCCAGCATTTT CASSQDGTGRDQPQHF
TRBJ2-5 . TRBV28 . TGTGCCAGCAGTTTCTTAGGGGAATCAAGAGAGACCCAGTACTTC CASSFLGESRETQYF
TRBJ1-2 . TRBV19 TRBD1 TGTGCCAGTAGTTCGTGGACAGGGGACTATGGCTACACCTTC CASSSWTGDYGYTF
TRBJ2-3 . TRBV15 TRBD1 TGTGCCACCAGCAGGGACAGGGTCACAGATACGCAGTATTTT CATSRDRVTDTQYF
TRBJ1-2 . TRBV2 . TGTGCCAGCTCCACAGGGAACTATGGCTACACCTTC CASSTGNYGYTF
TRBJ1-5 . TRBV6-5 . TGTGCCAGCGGAGATTATCAGCCCCAACATTTT CASGDYQPQHF
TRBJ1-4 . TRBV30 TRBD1 TGTGCCTGGAGCAGGGACAGGACTAATGAAAAACTGTTTTTT CAWSRDRTNEKLFF
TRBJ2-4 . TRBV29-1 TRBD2 TGCAGCGTATCTAGCGGGGGGGCCCTAACCAAAAACATTCAGTACTTC CSVSSGGALTKNIQYF
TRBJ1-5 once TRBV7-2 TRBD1 TGTGCCAGCAGCTCGGCAGGGGGCAGGGATCAGCCCCAGCATTTT CASSSAGGRDQPQHF
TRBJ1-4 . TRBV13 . TGTGCCAGCAGCTTAGCGTTACAGGGAAGGGATGAAAAACTGTTTTTT CASSLALQGRDEKLFF
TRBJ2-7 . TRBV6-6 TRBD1 TGTGCCAGCAGAGTGCGGGACAGGGGGCTCTACGAGCAGTACTTC CASRVRDRGLYEQYF
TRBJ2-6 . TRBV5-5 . TGTGCCAGCAGGATCACAGGCTCTGGGGCCAACGTCCTGACTTTC CASRITGSGANVLTF
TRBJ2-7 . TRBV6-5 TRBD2 TGTGCCAGCACCAAGACTAGCGGGTCCTTCTACGAGCAGTACTTC CASTKTSGSFYEQYF
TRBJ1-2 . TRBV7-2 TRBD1 TGTGCCAGCAGCGGCGGACAGGCCTATGGCTACACCTTC CASSGGQAYGYTF
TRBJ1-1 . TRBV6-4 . TGTGCCAGCAGTGAAAAGAGTAACACTGAAGCTTTCTTT CASSEKSNTEAFF